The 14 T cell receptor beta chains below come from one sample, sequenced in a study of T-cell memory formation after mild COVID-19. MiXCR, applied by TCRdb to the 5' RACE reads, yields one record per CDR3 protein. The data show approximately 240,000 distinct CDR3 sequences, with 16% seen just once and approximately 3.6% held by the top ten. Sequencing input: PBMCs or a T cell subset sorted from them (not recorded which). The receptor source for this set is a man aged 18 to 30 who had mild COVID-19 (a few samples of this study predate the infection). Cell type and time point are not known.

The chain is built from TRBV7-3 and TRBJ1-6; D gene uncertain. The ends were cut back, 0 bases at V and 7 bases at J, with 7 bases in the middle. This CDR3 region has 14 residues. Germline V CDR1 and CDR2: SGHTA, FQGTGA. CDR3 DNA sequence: TGTGCCAGCAGCTTAACTCAAGGGAATTCACCCCTCCACTTT. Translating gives CASSLTQGNSPLHF.

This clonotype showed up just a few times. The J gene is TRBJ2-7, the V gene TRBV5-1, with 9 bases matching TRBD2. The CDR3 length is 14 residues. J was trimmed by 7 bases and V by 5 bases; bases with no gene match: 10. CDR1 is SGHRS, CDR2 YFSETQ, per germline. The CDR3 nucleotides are TGCGCCAGCAGTCTCTCGGCGCTAGCGGGGGAGCAGTACGTC. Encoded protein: CASSLSALAGEQYV.

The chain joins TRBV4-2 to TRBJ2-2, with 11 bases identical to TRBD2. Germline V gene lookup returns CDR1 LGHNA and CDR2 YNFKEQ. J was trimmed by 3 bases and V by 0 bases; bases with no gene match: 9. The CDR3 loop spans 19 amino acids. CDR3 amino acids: CASSQDASGGFEDTGELFF. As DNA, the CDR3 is TGTGCCAGCAGCCAAGATGCTAGCGGGGGGTTTGAGGACACCGGGGAGCTGTTTTTT.

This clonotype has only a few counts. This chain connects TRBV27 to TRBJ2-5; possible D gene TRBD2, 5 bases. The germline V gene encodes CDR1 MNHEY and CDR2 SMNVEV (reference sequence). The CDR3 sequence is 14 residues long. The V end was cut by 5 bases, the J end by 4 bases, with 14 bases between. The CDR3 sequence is CASSMRAHGETQYF. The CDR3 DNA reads TGTGCCAGCAGTATGAGGGCCCACGGAGAGACCCAGTACTTC.

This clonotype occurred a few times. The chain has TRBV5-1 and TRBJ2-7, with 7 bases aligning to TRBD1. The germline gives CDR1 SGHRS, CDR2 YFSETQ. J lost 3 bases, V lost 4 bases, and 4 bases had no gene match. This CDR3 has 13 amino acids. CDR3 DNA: TGCGCCAGCAGCCCCGACAGGGTCTACGAGCAGTACTTC. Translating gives CASSPDRVYEQYF.

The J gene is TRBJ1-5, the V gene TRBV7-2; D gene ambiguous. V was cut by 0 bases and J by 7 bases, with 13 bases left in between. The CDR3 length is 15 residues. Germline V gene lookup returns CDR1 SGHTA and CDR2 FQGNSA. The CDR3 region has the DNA TGTGCCAGCAGCTTAGCGATAGGACGGGGACAGCCCCAGCATTTT. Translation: CASSLAIGRGQPQHF.

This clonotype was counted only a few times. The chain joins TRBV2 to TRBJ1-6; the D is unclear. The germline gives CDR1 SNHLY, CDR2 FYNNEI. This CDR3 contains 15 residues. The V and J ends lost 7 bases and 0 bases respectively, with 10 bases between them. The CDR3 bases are TGTGCCAGCAACGAAGGCGGCTCCTATAATTCACCCCTCCACTTT. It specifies CASNEGGSYNSPLHF. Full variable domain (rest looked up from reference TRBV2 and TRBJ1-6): EPEVTQTPSHQVTQMGQEVILRCVPISNHLYFYWYRQILGQKVEFLVSFYNNEISEKSEIFDDQFSVERPDGSNFTLKIRSTKLEDSAMYFCASNEGGSYNSPLHFGNGTRLTVT.

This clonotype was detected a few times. CDR3 DNA sequence: TGCAGTGCTAGTTCGGAACTCGGACTAGTCTTCACAGATACGCAGTATTTT. Translating gives CSASSELGLVFTDTQYF. The rearrangement joins TRBV20-1 to TRBJ2-3, with 7 nucleotides matching TRBD2. V lost 3 bases, J lost 2 bases, and 14 bases stayed unmatched. The CDR3 length is 17 residues. Germline CDR1 DFQATT, CDR2 SNEGSKA (reference sequence).

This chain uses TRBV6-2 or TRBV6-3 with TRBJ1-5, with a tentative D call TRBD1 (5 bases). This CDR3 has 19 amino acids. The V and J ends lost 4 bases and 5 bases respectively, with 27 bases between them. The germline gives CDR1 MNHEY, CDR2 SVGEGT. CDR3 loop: CASSCAASGTAARDQPQHF. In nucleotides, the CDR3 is TGTGCCAGCAGTTGTGCCGCTTCGGGGACCGCCGCCCGCGATCAGCCCCAGCATTTT.

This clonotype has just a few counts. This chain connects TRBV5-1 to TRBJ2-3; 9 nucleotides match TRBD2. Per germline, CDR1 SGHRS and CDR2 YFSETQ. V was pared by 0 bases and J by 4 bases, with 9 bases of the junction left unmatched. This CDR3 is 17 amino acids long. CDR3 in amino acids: CASSLALGGGAPDTQYF. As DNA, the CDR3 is TGCGCCAGCAGCTTGGCCCTTGGCGGGGGGGCCCCAGATACGCAGTATTTT.

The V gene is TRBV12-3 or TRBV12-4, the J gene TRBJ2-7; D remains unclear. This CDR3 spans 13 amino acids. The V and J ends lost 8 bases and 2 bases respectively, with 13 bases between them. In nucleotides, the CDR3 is TGTGCCAGCTCTAAACTACGAGCCTACGAGCAGTACTTC. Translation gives CASSKLRAYEQYF.

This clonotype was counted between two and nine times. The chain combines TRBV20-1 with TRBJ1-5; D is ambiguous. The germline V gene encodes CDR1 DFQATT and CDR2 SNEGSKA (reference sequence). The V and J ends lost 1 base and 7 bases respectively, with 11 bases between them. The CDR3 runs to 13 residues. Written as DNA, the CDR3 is TGCAGTGCTAGAGGTTCTACTCAACAGCCCCAGCATTTT. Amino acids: CSARGSTQQPQHF.

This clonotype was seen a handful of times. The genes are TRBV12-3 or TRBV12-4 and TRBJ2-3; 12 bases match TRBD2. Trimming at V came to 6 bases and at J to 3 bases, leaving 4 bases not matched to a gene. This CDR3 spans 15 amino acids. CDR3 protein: CASSPSGGATDTQYF. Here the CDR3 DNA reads TGTGCCAGCAGCCCTAGCGGGGGGGCTACAGATACGCAGTATTTT.

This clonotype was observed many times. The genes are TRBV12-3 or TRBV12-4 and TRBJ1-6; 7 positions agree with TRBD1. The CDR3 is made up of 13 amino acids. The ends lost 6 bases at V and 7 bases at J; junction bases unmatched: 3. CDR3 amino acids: CASSGTANSPLHF. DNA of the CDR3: TGTGCCAGCAGCGGGACAGCCAATTCACCCCTCCACTTT.